These 21 T cell receptor beta chains came from one sample sequenced in a study of T cells in Graves' hyperthyroidism and ophthalmopathy. Regions amplified from RNA transcripts were the TCR beta CDR3 regions. HTBI primers were employed in a first-round RT-PCR of the TCR CDR3. One entry per CDR3 protein results from TCRdb running MiXCR on the multiplex PCR reads. The sample includes 500,000 to 550,000 distinct CDR3 sequences, roughly 21% of them seen just once. The material sequenced was blood. The receptors shown here come from a man in his forties with Graves' ophthalmopathy.

The V call is TRBV7-3, the J call TRBJ2-7, with a weak D call TRBD1 (5 bases). This CDR3 contains 15 residues. V was cut by 1 base and J by 0 bases, with 10 bases left in between. Per germline, CDR1 SGHTA and CDR2 FQGTGA. The CDR3 sequence is CASSLIAGISYEQYF. The CDR3 region has the DNA TGTGCCAGCAGCTTAATCGCAGGGATCTCCTACGAGCAGTACTTC. Combining the CDR3 with reference TRBV7-3 and TRBJ2-7 gives the whole variable domain GAGVSQTPSNKVTEKGKYVELRCDPISGHTALYWYRQSLGQGPEFLIYFQGTGAADDSGLPNDRFFAVRPEGSVSTLKIQRTERGDSAVYLCASSLIAGISYEQYFGPGTRLTVT.

This clonotype occurred a few times. This chain uses TRBV29-1 with TRBJ2-1; tentatively, D is TRBD1 (6 bases). CDR1 is SQVTM, CDR2 ANQGSEA, per germline. The CDR3 covers 13 residues. V was cut by 1 base and J by 14 bases, with 18 bases left in between. CDR3 nucleotide sequence: TGCAGCGTTGAAGGCCAGGGGATGTCGGGGAAGTTCTTC. Protein: CSVEGQGMSGKFF.

This clonotype was seen many times. The rearrangement joins TRBV6-1 to TRBJ2-7; TRBD2 agrees at 7 bases. The CDR3 sequence is 15 residues long. Germline V lookup: CDR1 MNHNS, CDR2 SASEGT. V dropped 5 bases and J dropped 3; count of bases not matched to a gene: 10. In DNA form, the CDR3 reads TGTGCCAGCAGTCCCCATGGGGGGGGGTACTACGAGCAGTACTTC. Translating it yields CASSPHGGGYYEQYF.

This clonotype was seen ten or more times. The chain couples TRBV5-1 to TRBJ2-1; 10 bases line up with TRBD1. V was pared by 4 bases and J by 2 bases, with 6 bases of the junction left unmatched. Germline loops: CDR1 SGHRS, CDR2 YFSETQ. This CDR3 is built from 16 residues. CDR3 coding DNA: TGCGCCAGCAGCCCGGGGACAGGGGCAACCTACAATGAGCAGTTCTTC. Translated: CASSPGTGATYNEQFF.

In its sample, this clonotype was seen a few times. The V call is TRBV12-3 or TRBV12-4, the J call TRBJ2-1; 9 bases fit TRBD1. With 1 base clipped from V and 5 bases from J, the junction kept 6 bases outside the gene matches. The CDR3 sequence is 16 residues long. As DNA, the CDR3 is TGTGCCAGCAGTTTAGTGGGGACAGGGTGGAACAATGAGCAGTTCTTC. Its protein product is CASSLVGTGWNNEQFF.

This clonotype was seen repeatedly, ten times or more. This chain uses TRBV7-8 with TRBJ2-4; D could derive from TRBD1 or TRBD2 (5 bases each). Germline V gene data show CDR1 as SGHVS and CDR2 as FQNEAQ. The length of the CDR3 is 14 residues. V was cut by 3 bases and J by 9 bases, with 15 bases left in between. The chain's CDR3 is CASSLGPQRGIQYF. The CDR3 coding sequence is TGTGCCAGCAGCTTGGGACCACAGAGGGGCATTCAGTACTTC.

This clonotype has at least ten counts. CDR3 protein: CASSIGTPSGELFF. The DNA of the CDR3 is TGTGCCAGCAGTATCGGCACACCATCCGGGGAGCTGTTTTTT. The genes are TRBV12-3 or TRBV12-4 and TRBJ2-2; D unresolved. Trimming cost V 5 bases and J 6 bases, with 13 bases left between them. The CDR3 consists of 14 residues.

This clonotype showed up many times. The chain links TRBV18 to TRBJ2-1, with D tentatively TRBD1 or TRBD2 (5 bases each). This CDR3 has 15 residues. V was trimmed by 3 bases and J by 4 bases, leaving 13 bases between them. Germline values: CDR1 KGHSH, CDR2 LQKENI. The CDR3 bases are TGTGCCAGCTCACCGCCAGGGACGGGGTACAATGAGCAGTTCTTC. Amino acids: CASSPPGTGYNEQFF. The full variable domain, rest sourced from reference TRBV18 and TRBJ2-1, is NAGVMQNPRHLVRRRGQEARLRCSPMKGHSHVYWYRQLPEEGLKFMVYLQKENIIDESGMPKERFSAEFPKEGPSILRIQQVVRGDSAAYFCASSPPGTGYNEQFFGPGTRLTVL.

This clonotype was counted only a few times. The chain joins TRBV11-2 to TRBJ1-6; no firm D call. The germline V and J ends were trimmed by 5 bases and 5 bases, with 10 bases remaining between them. The CDR3 spans 14 residues. Germline-derived CDR1 and CDR2 are SGHAT and FQNNGV. DNA for the CDR3: TGTGCCAGCAGCCCAAGAGCCAATAATTCACCCCTCCACTTT. It codes for CASSPRANNSPLHF. Full variable domain (rest looked up from reference TRBV11-2 and TRBJ1-6): EAGVAQSPRYKIIEKRQSVAFWCNPISGHATLYWYQQILGQGPKLLIQFQNNGVVDDSQLPKDRFSAERLKGVDSTLKIQPAKLEDSAVYLCASSPRANNSPLHFGNGTRLTVT.

The chain has TRBV14 and TRBJ2-7; a possible D gene is TRBD1 (6 bases). In germline, CDR1 is SGHDN, CDR2 FVKESK. Trimming took 2 bases from V and 4 from J, leaving 12 bases between them. This CDR3 comprises 14 residues. Written as DNA, the CDR3 is TGTGCCAGCAGCCAACTCCTCACAGGGTACGAGCAGTACTTC. It encodes CASSQLLTGYEQYF.

This clonotype was detected a few times. The V call is TRBV24-1, the J call TRBJ1-1; D is unclear. Germline V gene sequence: CDR1 KGHDR, CDR2 SFDVKD. V was cut by 6 bases and J by 5 bases, with 6 bases left in between. The CDR3 spans 11 residues. The CDR3 region is CATSPGTEAFF. DNA of the CDR3: TGTGCCACCAGTCCAGGTACTGAAGCTTTCTTT.

Comments on this clonotype: It is likely a read error, because the conserved phenylalanine at the end of the CDR3 is missing. The chain recombines TRBV30 with TRBJ2-7; D is unresolved. The CDR3 length is 14 residues. V gave up 2 bases and J gave up 2 bases, with 13 bases separating them. The germline CDR1 and CDR2 sequences are GTSNPN and SVGIG (reference sequence). The CDR3 loop is CAWSPPYPTYEQYL. CDR3 in DNA: TGTGCCTGGAGTCCCCCTTACCCCACCTACGAGCAGTACCTC.

In its sample, this clonotype was seen a few times. The chain recombines TRBV9 with TRBJ1-2, with 8 bases that match TRBD1. The CDR3 length is 15 residues. Trimming took 2 bases from V and 0 from J; bases not matched to a gene: 3. Per germline, CDR1 SGDLS and CDR2 YYNGEE. CDR3 coding DNA: TGTGCCAGCAGCGTCGGGACAGGAGCTAACTATGGCTACACCTTC. This codes for CASSVGTGANYGYTF.

This clonotype has only a few counts. The V and J genes are TRBV18 and TRBJ1-5, with 8 bases identical to TRBD1. J lost 1 base, V lost 6 bases, and 11 bases had no gene match. Germline V gene data show CDR1 as KGHSH and CDR2 as LQKENI. The CDR3 is 17 amino acids. The CDR3 DNA follows: TGTGCCAGCTCGCCAGACAGGGGTCGGGCGAGCAATCAGCCCCAGCATTTT. Protein product: CASSPDRGRASNQPQHF.

This clonotype was seen ten or more times. The J gene is TRBJ2-7, the V gene TRBV28; 7 bases align to TRBD1. Germline CDR1 and CDR2: MDHEN and SYDVKM. Germline trimming cut 6 bases from V and 7 bases from J; bases unmatched to any gene: 12. CDR3 length equals 14 residues. The CDR3 sequence is CASSVIQGTREQYF. The CDR3, as DNA: TGTGCCAGCAGCGTAATACAGGGGACGAGGGAGCAGTACTTC.

This chain joins TRBV6-1 and TRBJ1-2; 8 nucleotides line up with TRBD1. This CDR3 is 15 amino acids long. Trimming at V came to 8 bases and at J to 7 bases, leaving 15 bases not matched to a gene. CDR1 is MNHNS and CDR2 is SASEGT in the germline V gene. The CDR3 here is CASQSLVTGGGGYTF. CDR3 bases: TGTGCCAGCCAGTCGCTTGTTACAGGGGGGGGTGGCTACACCTTC.

This chain links TRBV5-1 with TRBJ2-1, with 9 bases identical to TRBD1. CDR3 length equals 15 residues. The germline CDR1 and CDR2 sequences are SGHRS and YFSETQ. V lost 5 bases, J lost 3 bases, and 6 bases stayed unmatched. CDR3 sequence reads: CASSKPGQGYNEQFF. The CDR3 DNA is TGCGCCAGCAGTAAACCGGGACAGGGCTACAATGAGCAGTTCTTC.

This clonotype was picked up many times. This sequence joins TRBV30 and TRBJ1-2; the match to TRBD1 covers 11 bases. The CDR3 has 17 residues. V gave up 2 bases and J gave up 6 bases; unmatched junction bases: 14. Germline lookup yields CDR1 GTSNPN and CDR2 SVGIG (reference sequence). The CDR3 loop is CAWSYGPRDRGNHGYTF. The CDR3 DNA reads TGTGCCTGGAGTTATGGTCCCCGGGACAGGGGGAACCATGGCTACACCTTC.

This clonotype was seen a handful of times. V and J are TRBV2 and TRBJ2-2; D possibly uses TRBD1 or TRBD2 (5 bases each). The CDR3 spans 13 residues. V lost 7 bases, J lost 6 bases, and 12 bases lay in between. Looked up from germline, CDR1 is SNHLY and CDR2 is FYNNEI. CDR3 residues: CASKRDAAGELFF. CDR3 in DNA: TGTGCCAGCAAACGGGACGCCGCCGGGGAGCTGTTTTTT.

This chain uses TRBV2 with TRBJ1-2; tentative D call: TRBD1 (5 bases). V shed 6 bases and J shed 7 bases, with 15 bases lying between them. CDR3 length: 13 residues. The germline V gene has CDR1 SNHLY and CDR2 FYNNEI. This CDR3 reads CASSETDIFGYTF. CDR3 bases: TGTGCCAGCAGCGAGACAGATATTTTTGGCTACACCTTC.

The chain joins TRBV5-1 to TRBJ1-6, with D possibly matching TRBD1 (5 bases). The CDR3 runs to 14 residues. V lost 0 bases and J 9 bases, leaving 10 bases between the germline ends. CDR1 SGHRS and CDR2 YFSETQ come from the germline V gene. CDR3 coding DNA: TGCGCCAGCAGCTTGGGCCCCGGGGGTTCACCCCTCCACTTT. The encoded protein is CASSLGPGGSPLHF.